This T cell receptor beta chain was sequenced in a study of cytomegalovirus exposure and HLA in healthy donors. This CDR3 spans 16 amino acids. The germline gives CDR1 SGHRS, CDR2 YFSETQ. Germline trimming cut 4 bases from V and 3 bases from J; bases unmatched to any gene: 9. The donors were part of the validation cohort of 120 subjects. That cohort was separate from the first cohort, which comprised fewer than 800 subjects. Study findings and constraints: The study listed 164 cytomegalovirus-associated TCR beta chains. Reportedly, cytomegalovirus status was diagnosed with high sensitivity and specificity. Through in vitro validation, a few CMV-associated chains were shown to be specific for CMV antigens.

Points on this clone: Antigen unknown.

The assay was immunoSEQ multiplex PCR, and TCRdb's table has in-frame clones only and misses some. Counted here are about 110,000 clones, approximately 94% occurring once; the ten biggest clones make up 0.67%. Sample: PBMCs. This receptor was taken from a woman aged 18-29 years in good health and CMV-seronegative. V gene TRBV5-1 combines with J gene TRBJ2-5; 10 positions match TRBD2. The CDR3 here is CASSPIAGGDEETQYF. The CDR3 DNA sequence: TGCGCCAGCAGCCCTATAGCGGGGGGCGACGAAGAGACCCAGTACTTC.